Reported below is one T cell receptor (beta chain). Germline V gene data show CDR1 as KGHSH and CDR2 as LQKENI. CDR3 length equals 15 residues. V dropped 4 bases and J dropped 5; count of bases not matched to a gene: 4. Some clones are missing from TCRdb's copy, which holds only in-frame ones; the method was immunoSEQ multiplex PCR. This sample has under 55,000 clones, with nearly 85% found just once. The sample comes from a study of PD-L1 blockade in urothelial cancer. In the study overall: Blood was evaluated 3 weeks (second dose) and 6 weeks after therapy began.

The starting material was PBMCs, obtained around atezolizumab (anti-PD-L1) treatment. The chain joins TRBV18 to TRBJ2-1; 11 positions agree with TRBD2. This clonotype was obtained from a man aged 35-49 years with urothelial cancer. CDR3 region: CASSLGTSGHNEQFF. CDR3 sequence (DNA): TGTGCCAGCTCACTAGGGACTAGCGGTCACAATGAGCAGTTCTTC.